One sample yielded the 27 T cell receptor beta chains listed below, sequenced in a study of cytomegalovirus exposure and HLA in healthy donors. PCR involved 60 Vbeta and 13 Jbeta primers. Some clones are missing from TCRdb's copy, which holds only in-frame ones; the method was immunoSEQ multiplex PCR. The sample shows roughly 92,000 clones, about 80% of them seen only once. The sequenced sample consisted of PBMCs. Receptors were obtained from a man aged 45-60 years in good health and CMV-seropositive.

In its sample, this clone was seen once. The rearrangement links TRBV5-6 to TRBJ2-1; 8 bases are a match to TRBD1. The CDR3 is 17 amino acids. V was clipped by 0 bases and J by 9 bases; unmatched bases: 14. Germline V gene lookup returns CDR1 SGHDT and CDR2 YYEEEE. In DNA, the CDR3 is TGTGCCAGCAGCTTGGGGGTCGGACAGGGCCTTAGGGGTGAGCAGTTCTTC. Protein sequence: CASSLGVGQGLRGEQFF.

CDR3 in DNA: TGCGCCAGCAGCCAAGCTACTCGGACTAGCGGGAGTAGAGATACGCAGTATTTT. Residues: CASSQATRTSGSRDTQYF. The rearrangement uses TRBV4-1 and TRBJ2-3, with 13 bases aligning to TRBD2. V was pared by 1 base and J by 5 bases, with 9 bases of the junction left unmatched. Per germline, CDR1 MGHRA and CDR2 YSYEKL. This CDR3 comprises 18 residues.

The rearrangement uses TRBV10-3 and TRBJ1-5, with 7 nucleotides matching TRBD1. Germline lookup yields CDR1 ENHRY and CDR2 SYGVKD. V gave up 5 bases and J gave up 1 base; unmatched junction bases: 5. The CDR3 covers 15 residues. CDR3 region: CAISRDRESNQPQHF. The CDR3 nucleotides read TGTGCCATCAGTCGCGACAGGGAGAGCAATCAGCCCCAGCATTTT.

This clone was observed a few times. The J gene is TRBJ2-2, the V gene TRBV7-9; D unclear. In germline, CDR1 is SEHNR, CDR2 FQNEAQ (reference sequence). This CDR3 region has 12 residues. The V gene lost 1 base and the J gene lost 7 bases, with 4 bases spanning the gap. The CDR3: CASSLVDGELFF. For the CDR3, the DNA is TGTGCCAGCAGCTTAGTAGACGGGGAGCTGTTTTTT. Full variable domain (outside the CDR3, taken from reference TRBV7-9 and TRBJ2-2): DTGVSQNPRHKITKRGQNVTFRCDPISEHNRLYWYRQTLGQGPEFLTYFQNEAQLEKSRLLSDRFSAERPKGSFSTLEIQRTEQGDSAMYLCASSLVDGELFFGEGSRLTVL.

The gene calls are TRBV14 and TRBJ2-7; TRBD2 matches 11 bases. This CDR3 contains 17 residues. The V and J ends lost 0 bases and 2 bases, in that order; junction bases with no gene match: 6. In germline, CDR1 is SGHDN, CDR2 FVKESK. CDR3 region: CASSQEVSSGGTYEQYF. CDR3 in DNA: TGTGCCAGCAGCCAAGAAGTGTCTAGCGGGGGGACCTACGAGCAGTACTTC.

The chain uses TRBV6-6 and TRBJ2-7; TRBD2 matches at 9 bases. Germline assignment: CDR1 MNHNY and CDR2 SVGAGI (reference sequence). This CDR3 comprises 16 residues. After removal of 2 bases from V and 0 bases from J, the junction contained 5 bases not matched to a gene. The CDR3 DNA reads as TGTGCCAGCAGTTACCTTGATAGCGGGAGCTCCTACGAGCAGTACTTC. Protein product: CASSYLDSGSSYEQYF.

CDR3 bases: TGTGCCAGCAGCTTATCCCGGACAGGGGGGCGAGAGACCCAGTACTTC. Its translation is CASSLSRTGGRETQYF. The rearrangement joins TRBV7-3 to TRBJ2-5, with 10 positions matching TRBD1. V shed 2 bases and J 4 bases; nucleotides not matched to a gene: 7. The CDR3 covers 16 residues. CDR1 is SGHTA and CDR2 is FQGTGA in the germline V gene.

This clone was detected once. The junction shows a germline mismatch at one end, possibly a read error. This chain uses TRBV2 with TRBJ2-1; D perhaps matches TRBD2 (6 bases). The CDR3 is 14 residues long. Germline CDR1 is SNHLY and CDR2 is FYNNEI. CDR3 sequence: CASGDTSLIFEQFF. As DNA, the CDR3 is TGTGCCAGCGGTGACACTAGCCTGATCTTCGAGCAGTTCTTC.

The chain carries TRBV5-4 and TRBJ2-3; D is perhaps TRBD2 (6 bases). The germline V gene encodes CDR1 SGHNT and CDR2 YYREEE (reference sequence). V lost 0 bases and J 8 bases, leaving 10 bases between the germline ends. The CDR3 length is 13 residues. The CDR3 sequence: CASSLGGVGTQYF. In nucleotides, the CDR3 is TGTGCCAGCAGCTTGGGGGGGGTGGGTACGCAGTATTTT.

The CDR3 sequence is CASSQGRPYNEQFF. Here the CDR3 DNA reads TGCGCCAGCAGCCAAGGGAGACCCTACAATGAGCAGTTCTTC. The chain has TRBV4-1 and TRBJ2-1; unclear D gene. Germline-derived CDR1 and CDR2 are MGHRA and YSYEKL. V lost 1 base and J lost 2, with 6 bases in between. The CDR3 has 14 amino acids.

The chain combines TRBV6-1 with TRBJ2-5; TRBD2 matches 7 bases. The V and J ends lost 2 bases and 5 bases, in that order; junction bases with no gene match: 14. CDR3 length: 17 residues. Germline loops: CDR1 MNHNS, CDR2 SASEGT. The CDR3 region is CASSERSGGGAMETQYF. CDR3 DNA sequence: TGTGCCAGCAGTGAAAGATCGGGGGGAGGGGCCATGGAGACCCAGTACTTC.

The chain joins TRBV6-1 to TRBJ1-1; no reliable D call. Trimming pared 10 bases from V and 0 bases from J, leaving 12 bases between. CDR1 MNHNS and CDR2 SASEGT come from the germline V gene. This CDR3 region has 13 residues. DNA of the CDR3: TGTGCCATCCGAACAGAGATGAACACTGAAGCTTTCTTT. Translated, it gives CAIRTEMNTEAFF.

This clone was counted between two and nine times. The CDR3 sequence: CASSNTYLTGGNQPQHF. The DNA for the CDR3 is TGTGCCAGCAGCAACACCTACCTGACAGGGGGGAATCAGCCCCAGCATTTT. V and J are TRBV7-9 and TRBJ1-5; 9 bases are shared with TRBD1. This CDR3 region has 17 residues. V lost 5 bases to trimming and J lost 4 bases; unmatched junction nucleotides: 12. Germline V gene data show CDR1 as SEHNR and CDR2 as FQNEAQ (reference sequence). Using reference TRBV7-9 and TRBJ1-5 for the parts outside the CDR3, the full variable domain is DTGVSQNPRHKITKRGQNVTFRCDPISEHNRLYWYRQTLGQGPEFLTYFQNEAQLEKSRLLSDRFSAERPKGSFSTLEIQRTEQGDSAMYLCASSNTYLTGGNQPQHFGDGTRLSIL.

The CDR3: CASSLVAGGPGEQFF. The CDR3 DNA sequence: TGTGCCAGCAGCTTAGTAGCGGGAGGGCCGGGTGAGCAGTTCTTC. The chain links TRBV7-7 to TRBJ2-1; TRBD2 agrees at 11 bases. This CDR3 has 15 amino acids. V shed 1 base and J 9 bases; nucleotides not matched to a gene: 5. Germline V gene data show CDR1 as SSHAT and CDR2 as FNYEAQ (reference sequence).

J is TRBJ2-3 and V is TRBV7-9; 7 bases agree with TRBD1. Unmatched junction bases numbered 6, after V lost 5 bases and J lost 1 base. The germline CDR1 and CDR2 sequences are SEHNR and FQNEAQ (reference sequence). The CDR3 runs 15 residues. The CDR3 is CASSQRGTGTDTQYF. In nucleotides, the CDR3 is TGTGCCAGCAGCCAAAGGGGGACAGGCACAGATACGCAGTATTTT.

This chain connects TRBV5-4 to TRBJ1-2, with 8 bases that match TRBD1. Per germline, CDR1 SGHNT and CDR2 YYREEE (reference sequence). The CDR3 is 17 amino acids. Losses at the gene ends were 5 bases for V and 4 bases for J; bases not matched to a gene: 16. The CDR3 is CASRSGQVATHIYGYTF. CDR3 in DNA: TGTGCCAGCAGATCGGGACAGGTCGCCACCCATATCTATGGCTACACCTTC.

This clone occurred once. The rearrangement joins TRBV30 to TRBJ1-1; D not resolved. The CDR3 loop spans 11 amino acids. Trimming pared 4 bases from V and 3 bases from J, leaving 6 bases between. Per the germline V gene, CDR1 is GTSNPN and CDR2 is SVGIG (reference sequence). The CDR3 DNA is TGTGCCTGGACCCTAGACACTGAAGCTTTCTTT. Residues: CAWTLDTEAFF.

This clone showed up just a few times. This rearrangement joins TRBV5-1 to TRBJ2-1, with 9 bases fitting TRBD2. The germline gives CDR1 SGHRS, CDR2 YFSETQ. The CDR3 is made up of 16 amino acids. The junction had 11 bases not matched to a gene; V was cut back by 4 bases and J by 6 bases. CDR3 bases: TGCGCCAGCAGCAAGACGGGGCGGGAGGGCCTCAATGAGCAGTTCTTC. Encoded protein: CASSKTGREGLNEQFF.

This clone was seen just once. Germline is not matched at one junction end, which may reflect a read error. This chain joins TRBV27 and TRBJ2-6, with D possibly TRBD2 on 6 matching bases. This CDR3 has 18 amino acids. Germline V gene lookup returns CDR1 MNHEY and CDR2 SMNVEV (reference sequence). The DNA for the CDR3 is TGTGCCAGCAGGCCCACTCTAGCGATGGGCTCTGGGGCCAACGGCCTGACTTTC. Translated, it gives CASRPTLAMGSGANGLTF. Looking up the rest from reference TRBV27 and TRBJ2-6 gives the full variable domain: EAQVTQNPRYLITVTGKKLTVTCSQNMNHEYMSWYRQDPGLGLRQIYYSMNVEVTDKGDVPEGYKVSRKEKRNFPLILESPSPNQTSLYFCASRPTLAMGSGANGLTFGAGSRLTVL.

This clone was detected a few times. V usage is TRBV11-2 and J usage is TRBJ2-5; a weak D match, TRBD2 (7 bases). Trimming left V 5 bases short and J 5 bases short, with 24 bases between. Per germline, CDR1 SGHAT and CDR2 FQNNGV. CDR3 length: 17 residues. This CDR3 is CASSHDRRERFMETQYF. CDR3 DNA sequence: TGTGCCAGCAGCCATGACAGGCGGGAGCGCTTTATGGAGACCCAGTACTTC.

This clone was counted once. This rearrangement joins TRBV4-2 to TRBJ1-4; D is ambiguous. Looked up from germline, CDR1 is LGHNA and CDR2 is YNFKEQ. The CDR3 has 14 residues. Trimming stripped 0 bases from V and 4 bases from J, with 6 bases between. CDR3 in amino acids: CASSQDRSNEKLFF. DNA for the CDR3: TGTGCCAGCAGCCAAGATCGTAGTAATGAAAAACTGTTTTTT.

This clone was detected only once. V gene TRBV7-9 combines with J gene TRBJ2-2; weak D call: TRBD1 (5 bases). Trimming took off 5 bases at V and 4 bases at J, with 8 bases between the two ends. Germline CDR1 is SEHNR and CDR2 is FQNEAQ (reference sequence). The CDR3 loop spans 13 amino acids. In nucleotides, the CDR3 is TGTGCCAGCAGCCAAGGGGCCACCGGGGAGCTGTTTTTT. Protein sequence: CASSQGATGELFF.

The rearrangement uses TRBV30 and TRBJ1-5, with TRBD1 as a possible D gene (6 bases). The CDR3 consists of 13 residues. The V end lost 5 bases, the J end lost 7 bases, and 15 bases lay between the germline ends. CDR1 GTSNPN and CDR2 SVGIG come from the germline V gene (reference sequence). DNA for the CDR3: TGTGCCTGGGGAGACAGGTTCGGGCAGCCCCAGCATTTT. The encoded protein is CAWGDRFGQPQHF.

The chain links TRBV18 to TRBJ2-2, with 7 bases fitting TRBD2. The CDR3 totals 16 residues. The germline V gene has CDR1 KGHSH and CDR2 LQKENI. Trimming removed 6 bases from V and 0 bases from J; junction bases left unmatched: 7. In DNA form, the CDR3 reads TGTGCCAGCTCTAAAACTAGCGTCGCGAACACCGGGGAGCTGTTTTTT. Encoded protein: CASSKTSVANTGELFF.

V gene TRBV7-2 combines with J gene TRBJ2-1; 7 bases match TRBD2. CDR1 SGHTA and CDR2 FQGNSA come from the germline V gene. CDR3 length equals 17 residues. The V gene end was trimmed by 5 bases and the J gene end by 5 bases; junction bases not matched to a gene: 15. CDR3 sequence reads: CASSLEEELAYDNEQFF. The CDR3 DNA follows: TGTGCCAGCAGCCTCGAGGAAGAACTAGCGTATGACAATGAGCAGTTCTTC.

J is TRBJ2-4 and V is TRBV28; 10 positions match TRBD1. The germline V gene has CDR1 MDHEN and CDR2 SYDVKM. The CDR3 has 17 amino acids. The trim removed 2 bases at V and 3 bases at J, leaving 7 bases unmatched. For the CDR3, the DNA is TGTGCCAGCAGTTTAATGCGACAGGGGGCTGGCAAAAACATTCAGTACTTC. This gives the protein CASSLMRQGAGKNIQYF.

In nucleotides, the CDR3 is TGCGCCAGCAGCGGGACAGGGGGCCCTCCTGATGAGCAGTTCTTC. Translation gives CASSGTGGPPDEQFF. This chain uses TRBV5-1 with TRBJ2-1, with TRBD1 matching over 12 bases. The CDR3 length is 15 residues. V gave up 4 bases and J gave up 8 bases; unmatched junction bases: 7. Germline values: CDR1 SGHRS, CDR2 YFSETQ. The variable domain in full, completed from reference TRBV5-1 and TRBJ2-1, reads KAGVTQTPRYLIKTRGQQVTLSCSPISGHRSVSWYQQTPGQGLQFLFEYFSETQRNKGNFPGRFSGRQFSNSRSEMNVSTLELGDSALYLCASSGTGGPPDEQFFGPGTRLTVL.